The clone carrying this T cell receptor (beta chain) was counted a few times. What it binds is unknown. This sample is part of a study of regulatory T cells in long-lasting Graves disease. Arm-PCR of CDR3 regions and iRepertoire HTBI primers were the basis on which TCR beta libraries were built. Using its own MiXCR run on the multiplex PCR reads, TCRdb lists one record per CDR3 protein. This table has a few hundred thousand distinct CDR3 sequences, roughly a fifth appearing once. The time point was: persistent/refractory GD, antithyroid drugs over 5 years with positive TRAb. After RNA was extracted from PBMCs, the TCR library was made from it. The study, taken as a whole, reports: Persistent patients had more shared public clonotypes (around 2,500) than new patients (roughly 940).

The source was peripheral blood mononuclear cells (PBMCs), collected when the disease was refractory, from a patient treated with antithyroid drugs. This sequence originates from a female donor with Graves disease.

The CDR3 coding sequence is TGTGCCAGCAGCGACCGGACAGGTGAAAAACTGTTTTTT. It translates to CASSDRTGEKLFF. This chain uses TRBV7-9 with TRBJ1-4; 7 nucleotides align to TRBD1. The CDR3 has 13 residues. The trim removed 5 bases at V and 7 bases at J, leaving 4 bases unmatched. In germline, CDR1 is SEHNR, CDR2 FQNEAQ (reference sequence).